Listed below are T cell receptor beta chains from one sample, sequenced in a study of T cells in localized non-small cell lung cancer. Clones were read by immunoSEQ multiplex PCR, and TCRdb kept only the in-frame ones, dropping some. This table has nearly 35,000 clones, around nine tenths appearing once. The sequenced sample was peripheral blood, obtained before any cancer treatment. These receptors were obtained from a woman aged 35 to 70 with stage I lung adenocarcinoma. Both conserved end residues are part of each CDR3. A D gene is named only where the DNA matches it firmly. Not all rows give a size; the values are once, few, many and, for expanded clones, a class.

J	V	D	length	size	DNA	CDR3
TRBJ2-5	TRBV7-2	.	14	.	TGTGCCAGCAGCTTAGGGGTCAGGGGTGAGACCCAGTACTTC	CASSLGVRGETQYF
TRBJ1-4	TRBV6-6	.	16	once	TGTGCCAGCAGTTATGGAAGGGGCGCGACTAATGAAAAACTGTTTTTT	CASSYGRGATNEKLFF
TRBJ2-3	TRBV10-3	.	11	.	TGTGCCATCAGTGAGTCGAGTACGCAGTATTTT	CAISESSTQYF
TRBJ1-1	TRBV6-5	.	14	.	TGTGCCAGCAGTTACTCCTCAGGTACCACTGAAGCTTTCTTT	CASSYSSGTTEAFF
TRBJ2-5	TRBV27	.	14	.	TGTGCCAGCAGTTTATCAGAGGGGTGGGAGACCCAGTACTTC	CASSLSEGWETQYF
TRBJ1-3	TRBV4-2	.	15	.	TGTGCCAGCAGCCAAGATCTGGCCCCAGGAAACACCATATATTTT	CASSQDLAPGNTIYF
TRBJ2-7	TRBV2	.	11	.	TGTGCCAGCAGCAAACGCGGCGAGCAGTACTTC	CASSKRGEQYF
TRBJ1-2	TRBV2	.	14	few	TGTGCCAGCAGTGAAGCGCGGGGCAAGGGGGGCTACACCTTC	CASSEARGKGGYTF
TRBJ1-1	TRBV7-9	.	14	.	TGTGCCAGCAGCTTAGCAGGGAAGAACACTGAAGCTTTCTTT	CASSLAGKNTEAFF
TRBJ2-1	TRBV4-3	TRBD2	20	.	TGCGCCAGCAGCCAAGAGGGGTCTGCGGGGGGGCTCGTCTCCTACAATGAGCAGTTCTTC	CASSQEGSAGGLVSYNEQFF
TRBJ1-2	TRBV5-1	.	15	once	TGCGCCAGCAGCTTGGAAAGGGGAGCTAACTATGGCTACACCTTC	CASSLERGANYGYTF
TRBJ1-2	TRBV7-2	TRBD1	14	few	TGTGCCAGCAGCCCTAGGACAGGTGAGGGTGGCTACACCTTC	CASSPRTGEGGYTF
TRBJ2-7	TRBV6-1	.	11	.	TGTGCCAGCAACAGGCCGGGCGAGCAGTACTTC	CASNRPGEQYF
TRBJ1-1	TRBV7-9	.	12	.	TGTGCCAGCGGAGGTAGGAGCACTGAAGCTTTCTTT	CASGGRSTEAFF
TRBJ1-5	TRBV5-8	.	13	.	TGTGCCAGCAGCTTGGCGCTTCATCAGCCCCAGCATTTT	CASSLALHQPQHF
TRBJ1-2	TRBV7-8	TRBD1	17	.	TGTGCCAGCAGCTTAGAGGGACAGACCCCTGTTGGATATGGCTACACCTTC	CASSLEGQTPVGYGYTF
TRBJ1-5	TRBV5-1	TRBD1	15	.	TGCGCCAGCAGCTTGGCGGGGACAGGGGTTCAGCCCCAGCATTTT	CASSLAGTGVQPQHF
TRBJ2-1	TRBV10-3	.	16	.	TGTGCCATCCATTCTTCCGGGCACCTCTCCTACAATGAGCAGTTCTTC	CAIHSSGHLSYNEQFF
TRBJ2-5	TRBV27	.	11	.	TGTGCCAGCAGTTACCGAGAGACCCAGTACTTC	CASSYRETQYF
TRBJ1-1	TRBV19	.	14	.	TGTGCCTCAACAAGCGAACACTTGAACACTGAAGCTTTCTTT	CASTSEHLNTEAFF
TRBJ1-2	TRBV11-2	.	16	.	TGTGCCAGCAGCTTAGTATGGGGGGGAGTGAACTATGGCTACACCTTC	CASSLVWGGVNYGYTF
TRBJ1-3	TRBV13	.	17	.	TGTGCCAGCAGCCGTTTAGGGGACGGTTTCTCTGGAAACACCATATATTTT	CASSRLGDGFSGNTIYF
TRBJ2-7	TRBV6-5	TRBD1	15	.	TGTGCCAGCAGCGAGGGACAGGCGAGCTCCTACGAGCAGTACTTC	CASSEGQASSYEQYF
TRBJ1-1	TRBV10-3	TRBD1	14	.	TGTGCCATCAGAGCCGGGACAGGGGGCGAGGAATCTTTCTTT	CAIRAGTGGEESFF
TRBJ1-6	TRBV5-5	.	16	.	TGTGCCAGCAGCTTGGCCCGGACGGTGATTAGTACGCCCCTCCACTTT	CASSLARTVISTPLHF
TRBJ1-3	TRBV6-5	TRBD1	14	.	TGTGCCAGCAGGGACAGGGTCCGTGGAAACACCATATATTTT	CASRDRVRGNTIYF
TRBJ2-5	TRBV10-3	.	15	.	TGTGCCATCAGTGGGACCGGGACGGAGGGAGAGACCCAGTACTTC	CAISGTGTEGETQYF
TRBJ1-1	TRBV7-9	.	13	.	TGTGCCAGCAGCTTAGGTGGGGGGACTGAAGCTTTCTTT	CASSLGGGTEAFF
TRBJ2-2	TRBV2	TRBD2	15	.	TGTGCCAGCAGTCGGACTAGCCCCGACACCGGGGAGCTGTTTTTT	CASSRTSPDTGELFF
TRBJ2-1	TRBV27	TRBD1	15	.	TGTGCCAGCAGTTTATCTGGTAACAGGGGGGATGAGCAGTTCTTC	CASSLSGNRGDEQFF
TRBJ2-1	TRBV11-2	.	17	.	TGTGCCAGCAGCACCTCGCAGGGCTCTGGGTTCGACTATGAGCAGTTCTTC	CASSTSQGSGFDYEQFF
TRBJ2-7	TRBV7-9	.	15	.	TGTGCCAGCAGTCCAGACAGGTCCATCTCCTACGAGCAGTACTTC	CASSPDRSISYEQYF
TRBJ1-5	TRBV30	.	14	.	TGTGCCTGGAGTACGGGGGGGGTTGGGCAGCCCCAGCATTTT	CAWSTGGVGQPQHF
TRBJ2-1	TRBV2	TRBD2	13	.	TGTGCCAGCAGATGGCGGGGGTTCGATGAGCAGTTCTTC	CASRWRGFDEQFF
TRBJ2-3	TRBV4-1	.	16	.	TGCGCCAGCAGCCAAGATGAGGCAGGGGGGAGGGATACGCAGTATTTT	CASSQDEAGGRDTQYF
TRBJ1-5	TRBV7-9	.	12	.	TGTGCCAGCAGCTTGGACATGTCACCCCAGCATTTT	CASSLDMSPQHF
TRBJ2-3	TRBV5-1	.	14	.	TGCGCCAGCAGCTTGGTAACAAACACAGATACGCAGTATTTT	CASSLVTNTDTQYF
TRBJ2-3	TRBV5-1	TRBD1	13	.	TGCGCCAGCAGCCTACAGGGGGCGGATACGCAGTATTTT	CASSLQGADTQYF
TRBJ2-1	TRBV27	TRBD2	15	.	TGTGCCAGCAGTTCCGGGAGCGGGATGTTCAATGAGCAGTTCTTC	CASSSGSGMFNEQFF
TRBJ2-3	TRBV27	TRBD1	15	.	TGTGCCAGCAGTTTACGGGACAGGGGGACAGATACGCAGTATTTT	CASSLRDRGTDTQYF